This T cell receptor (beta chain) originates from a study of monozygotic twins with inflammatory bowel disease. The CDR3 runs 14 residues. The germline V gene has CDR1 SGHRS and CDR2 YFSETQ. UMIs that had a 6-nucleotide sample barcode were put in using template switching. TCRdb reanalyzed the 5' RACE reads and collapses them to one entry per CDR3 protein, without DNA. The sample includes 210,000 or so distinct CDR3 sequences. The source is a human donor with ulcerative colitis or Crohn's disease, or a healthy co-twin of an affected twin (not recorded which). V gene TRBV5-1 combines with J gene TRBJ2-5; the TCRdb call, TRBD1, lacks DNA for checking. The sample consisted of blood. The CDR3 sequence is CASSLGTGPETQYF. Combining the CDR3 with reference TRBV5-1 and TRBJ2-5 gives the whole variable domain KAGVTQTPRYLIKTRGQQVTLSCSPISGHRSVSWYQQTPGQGLQFLFEYFSETQRNKGNFPGRFSGRQFSNSRSEMNVSTLELGDSALYLCASSLGTGPETQYFGPGTRLLVL.